Below, one TCR beta chain is given with its context. The data derive from a study of T cells in Graves' hyperthyroidism and ophthalmopathy. V shed 1 base and J shed 3 bases, with 19 bases lying between them. The length of the CDR3 is 16 residues. In germline, CDR1 is DFQATT, CDR2 SNEGSKA (reference sequence). Patients aged 18 to 65 had newly diagnosed hyperthyroidism of under 2 months' duration. The TCR beta CDR3 regions underwent amplification using RNA transcripts as the source. First-round RT-PCR of the TCR CDR3 relied on the HTBI primer set. MiXCR, applied by TCRdb to the multiplex PCR reads, yields one record per CDR3 protein. Of 95,000 to 100,000 distinct CDR3 sequences listed, around 52% are singletons.

The sequenced sample was blood. This receptor was identified in a woman aged 40 to 49 with Graves' hyperthyroidism. The chain carries TRBV20-1 and TRBJ2-7; the D gene is possibly TRBD1 (8 bases). This chain's CDR3 is CSARGGQGGTNYEQYF. The DNA for the CDR3 is TGCAGTGCTAGAGGCGGACAGGGAGGGACCAACTACGAGCAGTACTTC.